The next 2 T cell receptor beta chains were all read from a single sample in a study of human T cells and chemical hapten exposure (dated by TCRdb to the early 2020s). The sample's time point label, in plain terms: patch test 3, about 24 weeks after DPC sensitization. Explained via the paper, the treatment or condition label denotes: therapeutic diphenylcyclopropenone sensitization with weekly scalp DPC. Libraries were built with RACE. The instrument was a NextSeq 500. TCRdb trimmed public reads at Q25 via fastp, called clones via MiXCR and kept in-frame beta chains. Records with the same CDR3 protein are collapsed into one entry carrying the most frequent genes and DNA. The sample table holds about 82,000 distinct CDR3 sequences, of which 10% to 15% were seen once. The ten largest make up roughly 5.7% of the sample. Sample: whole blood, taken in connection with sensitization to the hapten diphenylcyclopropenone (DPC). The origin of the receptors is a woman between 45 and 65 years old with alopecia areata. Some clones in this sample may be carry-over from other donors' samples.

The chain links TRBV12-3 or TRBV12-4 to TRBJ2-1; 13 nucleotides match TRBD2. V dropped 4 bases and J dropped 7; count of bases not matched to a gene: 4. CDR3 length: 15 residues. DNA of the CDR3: TGTGCCAGCAGTTCCCCGGGACTAGCGGGAAATGAGCAGTTCTTC. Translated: CASSSPGLAGNEQFF.

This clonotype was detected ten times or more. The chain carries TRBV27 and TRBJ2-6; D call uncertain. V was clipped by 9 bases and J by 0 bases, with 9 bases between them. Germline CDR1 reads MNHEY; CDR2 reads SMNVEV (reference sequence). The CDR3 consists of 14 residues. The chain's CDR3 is CASSHYSGANVLTF. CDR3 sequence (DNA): TGTGCCAGTTCACATTACTCTGGGGCCAACGTCCTGACTTTC.